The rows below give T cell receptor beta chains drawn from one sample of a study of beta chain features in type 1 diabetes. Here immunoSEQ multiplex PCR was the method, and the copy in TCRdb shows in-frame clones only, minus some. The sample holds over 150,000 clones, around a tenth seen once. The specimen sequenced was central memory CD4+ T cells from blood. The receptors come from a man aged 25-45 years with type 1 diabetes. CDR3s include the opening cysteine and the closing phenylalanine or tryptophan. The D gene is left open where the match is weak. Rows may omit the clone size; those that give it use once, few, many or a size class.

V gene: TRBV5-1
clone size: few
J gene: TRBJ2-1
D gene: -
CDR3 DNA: TGCGCCAGCAGCTTGCTGACTCAAGATGTGAATGAGCAGTTCTTC
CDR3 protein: CASSLLTQDVNEQFF

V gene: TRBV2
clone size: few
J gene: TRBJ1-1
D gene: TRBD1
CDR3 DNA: TGTGCCAGCAGTGAGACAGGGTCGAACACTGAAGCTTTCTTT
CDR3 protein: CASSETGSNTEAFF

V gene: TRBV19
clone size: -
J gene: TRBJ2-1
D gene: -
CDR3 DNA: TGTGCCAGTAGTATGAAACCCAGCGCTTTGTACAATGAGCAGTTCTTC
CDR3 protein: CASSMKPSALYNEQFF

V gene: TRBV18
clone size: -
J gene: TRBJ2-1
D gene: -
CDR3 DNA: TGTGCCAGCTCACCACAACAGGATTACAATGAGCAGTTCTTC
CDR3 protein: CASSPQQDYNEQFF

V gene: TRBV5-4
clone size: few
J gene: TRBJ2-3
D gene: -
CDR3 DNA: TGTGCCAGCAGTCGACCGGGATCTGACACAGATACGCAGTATTTT
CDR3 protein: CASSRPGSDTDTQYF

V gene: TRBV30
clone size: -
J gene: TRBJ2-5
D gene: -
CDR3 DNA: TGTGCCTGGAGTGTAAAGGGGATCGGGGAGACCCAGTACTTC
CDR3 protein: CAWSVKGIGETQYF

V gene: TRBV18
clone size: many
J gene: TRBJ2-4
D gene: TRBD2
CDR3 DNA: TGTGCCAGCTCACAGCGACTAGCGGATATTCAGTACTTC
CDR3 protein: CASSQRLADIQYF

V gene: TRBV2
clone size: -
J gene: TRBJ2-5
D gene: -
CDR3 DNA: TGTGCCAGCAGTGATCGACAGGTTCTTTACTTC
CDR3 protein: CASSDRQVLYF

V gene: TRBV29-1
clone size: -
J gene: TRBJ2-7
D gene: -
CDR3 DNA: TGCAGCGTTGAAACTTCCAGGGATTACGAGCAGTACTTC
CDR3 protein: CSVETSRDYEQYF

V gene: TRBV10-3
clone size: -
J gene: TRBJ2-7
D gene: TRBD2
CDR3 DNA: TGTGCCATCCGGGAATTAGGGACTAGCGGAGACGAGCAGTACTTC
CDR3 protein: CAIRELGTSGDEQYF

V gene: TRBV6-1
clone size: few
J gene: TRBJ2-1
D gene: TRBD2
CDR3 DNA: TGTGCCAGCAGTGAAGCGGAGCGGGAGATTGAGCAGTTCTTC
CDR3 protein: CASSEAEREIEQFF

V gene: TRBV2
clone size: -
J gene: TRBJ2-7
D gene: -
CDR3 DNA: TGTGCCAGCACTCCTAGAGCCTACGAGCAGTACTTC
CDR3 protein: CASTPRAYEQYF

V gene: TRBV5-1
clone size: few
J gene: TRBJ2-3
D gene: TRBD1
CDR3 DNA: TGCGCCAGCAGGCGACAGGGCGGCACAGATACGCAGTATTTT
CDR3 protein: CASRRQGGTDTQYF